The TCR beta chain described here comes from a study of blood T cell repertoires in COVID-19. Study-wide background: Researchers got acute and convalescent COVID-19 samples from the United States, Italy and Spain.

Profiling relied on immunoSEQ multiplex PCR, and the TCRdb table lists in-frame clones only, not all of them. This table holds around 210,000 clones, 86% found once. The V and J ends lost 3 bases and 6 bases respectively, with 12 bases between them. Germline V CDR1 and CDR2: MNHEY, SVGEGT. The CDR3 contains 13 residues. The source of this sequence is a woman aged 70 to 79 with acute or convalescent COVID-19. The rearrangement links TRBV6-2 or TRBV6-3 to TRBJ2-7; D might be TRBD2 (6 bases). What was sequenced was peripheral blood. CDR3: CASSYGREREQYF. The CDR3 nucleotides are TGTGCCAGCAGTTATGGGCGGGAACGCGAGCAGTACTTC.